The entry below gives a single TCR beta chain sequence along with its context. Its specificity is not known. The data belong to a study of cytomegalovirus exposure and HLA in healthy donors. The PCR contained 60 Vbeta and 13 Jbeta primers. Measured with immunoSEQ multiplex PCR; TCRdb has only the in-frame clones, and not every one. The repertoire consists of some 150,000 clones, with approximately 75% occurring once and the leading ten covering 2.8%. V was pared by 5 bases and J by 4 bases, with 10 bases between. The CDR3 sequence is 13 residues long. Germline V gene sequence: CDR1 WNHNN, CDR2 SYGVQD (reference sequence). Findings of the study overall: Rare TCR sequences dominated, though some public TCRs recurred in many donors.

This sequence originates from a man younger than 35 in good health and CMV-seronegative. The chain uses TRBV10-1 and TRBJ2-3; D remains unclear. Material: PBMCs. CDR3 amino acids: CASSRALSDTQYF. CDR3 sequence (DNA): TGCGCCAGCAGTCGAGCCCTTTCAGATACGCAGTATTTT.